This TCR beta chain was recorded in a study of T cells expressing NK-cell markers. Study at large: With respect to HCMV, most of the eight sequenced donors were seropositive, and one was seronegative.

Using the 5' RACE reads, TCRdb records one entry per CDR3 protein without DNA. Its listing shows about 460,000 distinct CDR3 sequences. The CDR3 runs to 11 residues. Germline values: CDR1 SGHKS, CDR2 YYEKEE (reference sequence). Sequenced: blood T cells: a sorted CD56 or NKG2C T cell subset, CD4+ or CD8+ T cells, or bulk PBMC T cells (not recorded which). This TCR derives from a woman aged 45-60 years in good health. The V gene is TRBV5-5, the J gene TRBJ2-1; TCRdb's D call of TRBD1 is untestable without DNA. CDR3 protein: CASSRPEESFF.